The 18 T cell receptor beta chains listed next were all sequenced from one sample in a study of CD8 T cells in ankylosing spondylitis. Using its own MiXCR run on the 5' RACE reads, TCRdb lists one record per CDR3 protein. In the table there are about 190,000 distinct CDR3 sequences, roughly 13% of which are singletons. Source material: blood, either unsorted or a sorted T cell fraction (not recorded which). The receptors stem from a female donor with ankylosing spondylitis or in good health (not recorded which).

This clonotype was detected only a few times. The chain joins TRBV19 to TRBJ1-2; no definite D call. Trimming took 0 bases from V and 1 from J, leaving 9 bases between them. CDR1 and CDR2 from the germline V gene are LNHDA and SQIVND (reference sequence). The CDR3 sequence is 15 residues long. The CDR3 reads CASSIDPGFNYGYTF. The CDR3 DNA reads as TGTGCCAGTAGTATAGATCCAGGTTTTAACTATGGCTACACCTTC.

CDR3 protein: CASSFRGSSYNEQFF. In nucleotides, the CDR3 is TGTGCCAGCAGCTTCAGGGGAAGCTCCTACAATGAGCAGTTCTTC. V is TRBV5-8 and J is TRBJ2-1, with a weak D call TRBD1 (6 bases). Germline values: CDR1 SGHTS, CDR2 YDEGEE. The CDR3 length is 15 residues. V was trimmed by 2 bases and J by 0 bases, leaving 9 bases between them.

This clonotype came up many times. This chain uses TRBV12-3 or TRBV12-4 with TRBJ2-5; no clear D gene. The V gene lost 5 bases and the J gene lost 4 bases, with 5 bases spanning the gap. The CDR3 contains 11 residues. In DNA, the CDR3 is TGTGCCAGCAGTACGGGAGAGACCCAGTACTTC. The encoded protein is CASSTGETQYF.

The CDR3 DNA follows: TGCAGCGTTGCCGCAGACAGGTCCGGGGCCAACGTCCTGACTTTC. Protein sequence: CSVAADRSGANVLTF. This sequence joins TRBV29-1 and TRBJ2-6; D perhaps matches TRBD1 (6 bases). This CDR3 is built from 15 residues. Trimming removed 4 bases from V and 4 bases from J, with 14 bases in between. Germline CDR1 and CDR2: SQVTM and ANQGSEA.

This clonotype has just a few counts. Sequence at one end of the junction differs from germline and may be a read error. J is TRBJ2-7 and V is TRBV12-3 or TRBV12-4; 9 bases map to TRBD1. The CDR3 runs to 11 residues. CDR3 in DNA: TGTGCCAGCAGTTTAGGCGGGACAGGGCAATTC. It translates to CASSLGGTGQF.

This clonotype has only a few counts. The CDR3: CASSLGAGVSGELFF. The CDR3 DNA reads TGTGCCAGCAGTTTAGGAGCGGGAGTGAGTGGGGAGCTGTTTTTT. V gene TRBV12-3 or TRBV12-4 combines with J gene TRBJ2-2; 8 positions match TRBD2. The V segment lost 1 base and the J segment 8 bases; nucleotides outside the gene matches: 6. The CDR3 runs to 15 residues.

The CDR3 is CASSLVQLNEQFF. The CDR3 DNA reads TGCGCCAGCAGCTTGGTTCAGCTCAATGAGCAGTTCTTC. The V gene is TRBV5-1, the J gene TRBJ2-1; D is uncertain. Germline lookup yields CDR1 SGHRS and CDR2 YFSETQ. V was pared by 0 bases and J by 6 bases, with 7 bases between. The CDR3 runs 13 residues.

This clonotype was observed a handful of times. V usage is TRBV6-1 and J usage is TRBJ1-1; D is unclear. CDR1 is MNHNS and CDR2 is SASEGT in the germline V gene. Trimming shortened V by 8 bases and J by 0 bases, and 13 bases separated the two germline ends. The CDR3 totals 14 residues. The DNA of the CDR3 is TGTGCCAGCGTGACACTCGCCTTGAACACTGAAGCTTTCTTT. Its protein product is CASVTLALNTEAFF.

The table lists this clonotype with many counts. The V call is TRBV9, the J call TRBJ2-7; weak D call: TRBD1 (6 bases). The V end was cut by 2 bases, the J end by 0 bases, with 12 bases between. The length of the CDR3 is 15 residues. Germline V CDR1 and CDR2: SGDLS, YYNGEE. The CDR3 spells CASSVHWGPSYEQYF. The CDR3 region has the DNA TGTGCCAGCAGCGTCCATTGGGGGCCCTCCTACGAGCAGTACTTC.

This clonotype came up many times. The chain carries TRBV28 and TRBJ2-3, with D perhaps assigned TRBD1 or TRBD2 (5 bases each). Germline V gene sequence: CDR1 MDHEN, CDR2 SYDVKM. The V end lost 10 bases, the J end lost 3 bases, and 26 bases lay between the germline ends. The CDR3 extends over 17 amino acids. The CDR3 sequence: CATRHWRQAGWTDTQYF. The DNA for the CDR3 is TGTGCCACGCGACATTGGAGGCAGGCAGGGTGGACAGATACGCAGTATTTT.

This chain links TRBV29-1 with TRBJ2-7, with 7 positions matching TRBD1. The germline V gene has CDR1 SQVTM and CDR2 ANQGSEA. The CDR3 has 13 residues. V shed 6 bases and J 3 bases; nucleotides not matched to a gene: 8. CDR3 loop: CSVQETGIYEQYF. In DNA form, the CDR3 reads TGCAGCGTCCAGGAGACAGGGATCTACGAGCAGTACTTC.

This clonotype appeared a few times. This chain uses TRBV12-3 or TRBV12-4 with TRBJ2-2; no firm D call. V was shortened by 6 bases and J by 5 bases, with 10 bases between the two germline ends. The CDR3 is made up of 13 amino acids. The CDR3 DNA reads TGTGCCAGCAGCTTACAACTTACCGGGGAGCTGTTTTTT. This encodes CASSLQLTGELFF.

The chain recombines TRBV29-1 with TRBJ2-5, with 8 bases that match TRBD2. This CDR3 is 13 amino acids long. CDR1 is SQVTM and CDR2 is ANQGSEA in the germline V gene. Trimming took 7 bases from V and 2 from J; bases not matched to a gene: 6. The CDR3 sequence is CSGTLAVQETQYF. The DNA for the CDR3 is TGCAGCGGGACACTAGCGGTACAAGAGACCCAGTACTTC.

This clonotype was counted at least ten times. The chain carries TRBV5-4 and TRBJ2-1, with a weak D call TRBD1 (6 bases). Per the germline V gene, CDR1 is SGHNT and CDR2 is YYREEE (reference sequence). Trimming pared 2 bases from V and 10 bases from J, leaving 10 bases between. The CDR3 extends over 12 amino acids. CDR3 in DNA: TGTGCCAGCAGCTTTGGGGGCACGGAGCAGTTCTTC. Its translation is CASSFGGTEQFF. The whole variable domain, filled in from reference TRBV5-4 and TRBJ2-1, reads ETGVTQSPTHLIKTRGQQVTLRCSSQSGHNTVSWYQQALGQGPQFIFQYYREEENGRGNFPPRFSGLQFPNYSSELNVNALELDDSALYLCASSFGGTEQFFGPGTRLTVL.

Comments on this clonotype: Given a much more abundant clone one base away, this may be a read error. This chain uses TRBV7-9 with TRBJ2-1; tentative D call: TRBD2 (6 bases). The CDR3 loop spans 15 amino acids. Germline CDR1 SEHNR, CDR2 FQNEAQ (reference sequence). CDR3 bases: TGTGCCAGCAGCTGGGACGGGAGTTGGTACAATAAGCAGTTCTTC. It translates to CASSWDGSWYNKQFF.

This clonotype was seen repeatedly, ten times or more. V and J are TRBV29-1 and TRBJ1-2; D remains ambiguous. The CDR3 extends over 10 amino acids. Looked up from germline, CDR1 is SQVTM and CDR2 is ANQGSEA. The ends were cut back, 3 bases at V and 5 bases at J, with 4 bases in the middle. The CDR3 protein is CSVDGYGYTF. In DNA, the CDR3 is TGCAGCGTTGACGGTTATGGCTACACCTTC. Filled out from reference TRBV29-1 and TRBJ1-2, the complete variable domain reads SAVISQKPSRDICQRGTSLTIQCQVDSQVTMMFWYRQQPGQSLTLIATANQGSEATYESGFVIDKFPISRPNLTFSTLTVSNMSPEDSSIYLCSVDGYGYTFGSGTRLTVV.

V usage is TRBV6-1 and J usage is TRBJ1-2; D remains unclear. This CDR3 comprises 15 residues. V dropped 6 bases and J dropped 5 bases, with 19 bases sitting between them. Germline-derived CDR1 and CDR2 are MNHNS and SASEGT. CDR3 coding DNA: TGTGCCAGCAGACCCGGGCCGATCGCGGCTTATGGCTACACCTTC. Translation gives CASRPGPIAAYGYTF.

The table lists this clonotype with many counts. The chain carries TRBV28 and TRBJ2-7, with unresolved D. This CDR3 region has 15 residues. Germline V gives CDR1 MDHEN, CDR2 SYDVKM. V lost 6 bases to trimming and J lost 0 bases, with 15 bases between them. The CDR3 DNA is TGTGCCAGCAGCCGCCCCCATAGGAGCTCCTACGAGCAGTACTTC. As protein: CASSRPHRSSYEQYF.